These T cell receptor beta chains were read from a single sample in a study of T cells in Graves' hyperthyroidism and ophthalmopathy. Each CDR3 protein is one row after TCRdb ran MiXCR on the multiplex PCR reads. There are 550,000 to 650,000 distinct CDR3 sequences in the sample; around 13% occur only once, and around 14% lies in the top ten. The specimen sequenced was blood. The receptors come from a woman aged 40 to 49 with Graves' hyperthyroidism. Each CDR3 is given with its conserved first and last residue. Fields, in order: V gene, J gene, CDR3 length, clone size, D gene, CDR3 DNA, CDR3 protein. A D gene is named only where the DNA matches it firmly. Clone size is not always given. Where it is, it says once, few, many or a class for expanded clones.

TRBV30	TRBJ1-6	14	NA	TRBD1	TGTGCCTGGAGTTCAGGGGGCTCCTATTCACCCCTCCACTTT	CAWSSGGSYSPLHF
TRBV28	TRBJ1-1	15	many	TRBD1	TGTGCCAGCAGTGCCTCCAGGGGGGTCTACACTGAAGCTTTCTTT	CASSASRGVYTEAFF
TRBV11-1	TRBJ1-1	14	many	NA	TGTGCCATATCTCCTGGGAGAATGAACACTGAAGCTTTCTTT	CAISPGRMNTEAFF
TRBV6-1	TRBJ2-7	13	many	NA	TGTGCCAGGAATAATAGCGGCTCCTACGAGCAGTACTTC	CARNNSGSYEQYF
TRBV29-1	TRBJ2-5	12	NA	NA	TGCAGCGTTGCTCTCGGGGCCGAGACCCAGTACTTC	CSVALGAETQYF
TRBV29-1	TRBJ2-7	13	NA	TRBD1	TGCAGGGCCTCCGGGACAGGGCCCCACGAGCAGTACTTC	CRASGTGPHEQYF
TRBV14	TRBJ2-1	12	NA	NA	TGTGCCAGCAGCCCCACGAGGCGTGAGCAGTTCTTC	CASSPTRREQFF
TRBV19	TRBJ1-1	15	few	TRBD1	TGTGCCAGTAGTTGGGGACAGGGGGCAAACACTGAAGCTTTCTTT	CASSWGQGANTEAFF
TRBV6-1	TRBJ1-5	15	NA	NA	TGTGCCAGCAGCCCGGAAGATCGTAGAAATCAGCCCCAGCATTTT	CASSPEDRRNQPQHF
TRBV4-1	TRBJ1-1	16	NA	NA	TGCGCCAGCAGCCAAGATTTCGGGGGTCAGAACACTGAAGCTTTCTTT	CASSQDFGGQNTEAFF
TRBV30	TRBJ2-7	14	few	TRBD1	TGTGCCTGGAGCCCGGGACAGGGGGCCTCAAAGCAGTACTTC	CAWSPGQGASKQYF
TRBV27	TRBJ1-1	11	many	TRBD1	TGTGCCAGCAGCGCAACAGGGGGAGCTTTCTTT	CASSATGGAFF
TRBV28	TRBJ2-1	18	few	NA	TGTGCCAGCAGTTTTATCCTGGATCGTGGCAGTCCCTACAATGAGCAGTTCTTC	CASSFILDRGSPYNEQFF
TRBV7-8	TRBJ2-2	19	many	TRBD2	TGTGCCAGCAGCCCCAACCGGACTAGCGGGAGTAGGGGGACCGGGGAGCTGTTTTTT	CASSPNRTSGSRGTGELFF
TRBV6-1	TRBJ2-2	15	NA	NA	TGTGCCAGCACCAAGGACAGAACGGACACCGGGGAGCTGTTTTTT	CASTKDRTDTGELFF
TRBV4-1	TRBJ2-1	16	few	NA	TGCGCCAGCAGCCCTCAATTGGGGAGCTCCTACAATGAGCAGTTCTTC	CASSPQLGSSYNEQFF
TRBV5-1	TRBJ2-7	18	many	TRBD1	TGCGCCAGCAGCTTGGAGATCCGACTGGGACAGGGTACCTACGAGCAGTACTTC	CASSLEIRLGQGTYEQYF
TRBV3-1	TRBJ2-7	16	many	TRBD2	TGTGCCAGCAGCTCCCGACTAGCGGGAGGTTTCCACGAGCAGTACTTC	CASSSRLAGGFHEQYF
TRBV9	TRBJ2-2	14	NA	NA	TGTGCCAGCAGCGCGAACATGAACACCGGGGAGCTGTTTTTT	CASSANMNTGELFF
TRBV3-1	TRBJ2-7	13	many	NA	TGTGCCACTCAACTAGAGGGGTCCTACGAGCAGTACTTC	CATQLEGSYEQYF
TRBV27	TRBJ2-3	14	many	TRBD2	TGTGCCAGCAGTTGGGCGGGAGGCACAGATACGCAGTATTTT	CASSWAGGTDTQYF
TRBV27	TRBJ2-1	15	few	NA	TGTGCCAGCAGCCCCCGGATCGCCTCCTACAATGAGCAGTTCTTC	CASSPRIASYNEQFF
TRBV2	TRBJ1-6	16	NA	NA	TGTGCCAGCAGTAGAGAAAGCGGGACGGCTAATTCACCCCTCCACTTT	CASSRESGTANSPLHF
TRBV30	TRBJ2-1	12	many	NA	TGTGCCTGGAGCGCCCAGGGAAATGAGCAGTTCTTC	CAWSAQGNEQFF
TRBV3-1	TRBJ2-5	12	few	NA	TGTGCCAGCAGCATCGCAGGAGAGACCCAGTACTTC	CASSIAGETQYF
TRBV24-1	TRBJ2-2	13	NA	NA	TGTGCCACCAGTGTAGGGGAAGACGGGGAGCTGTTTTTT	CATSVGEDGELFF
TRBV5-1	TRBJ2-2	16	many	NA	TGCGCCAGCAGCTTGTTTCGAGGAGCAGCCCCCGGGGAGCTGTTTTTT	CASSLFRGAAPGELFF
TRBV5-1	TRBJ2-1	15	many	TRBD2	TGCGCCAGCAGCTTGAGACTAGCGGGAGACAATGAGCAGTTCTTC	CASSLRLAGDNEQFF
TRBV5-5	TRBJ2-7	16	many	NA	TGTGCCAGCAGCCGTGAGGGACGGTCTAACTCCTACGAGCAGTACTTC	CASSREGRSNSYEQYF
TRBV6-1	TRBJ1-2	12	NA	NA	TGTGCCAGCATGGAGACTTCCTATGGCTACACCTTC	CASMETSYGYTF
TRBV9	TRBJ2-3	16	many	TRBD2	TGTGCCAGCAGCGTAGATCGGGCGGGAGGGACAGATACGCAGTATTTT	CASSVDRAGGTDTQYF
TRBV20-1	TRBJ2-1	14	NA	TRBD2	TGCAGTGCTAGTGCTAGCGGGATTATGAATGAGCAGTTCTTC	CSASASGIMNEQFF
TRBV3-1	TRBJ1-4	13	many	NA	TGTGCCAGCAGCCAGGGTTTGAATGAAAAACTGTTTTTT	CASSQGLNEKLFF
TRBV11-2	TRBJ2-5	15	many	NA	TGTGCCAGCAGCCCAGGGGCGGGAAAGGGAGAGACCCAGTACTTC	CASSPGAGKGETQYF
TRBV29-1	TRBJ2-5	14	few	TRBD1	TGCAGCGTTGGCCGGACAGGGGGTAAAGAGACCCAGTACTTC	CSVGRTGGKETQYF
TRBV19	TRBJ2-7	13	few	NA	TGTGCCAGTAGTATAACGGTCTCCTACGAGCAGTACTTC	CASSITVSYEQYF
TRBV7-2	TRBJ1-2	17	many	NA	TGTGCCAGCAGCTTAGGTTTGGGGGGGGCGGGATACTATGGCTACACCTTC	CASSLGLGGAGYYGYTF
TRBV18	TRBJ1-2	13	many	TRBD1	TGTGCCAGCTCACCCAACCGACAGGGAGGCTACACCTTC	CASSPNRQGGYTF
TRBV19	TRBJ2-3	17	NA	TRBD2	TGTGCCAGTAGTCCGACCTGGGAGGGGATTAGCACAGATACGCAGTATTTT	CASSPTWEGISTDTQYF
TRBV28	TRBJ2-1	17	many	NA	TGTGCCAGCAGTTTATTCACCGTAGAGGTGCAGTTCAATGAGCAGTTCTTC	CASSLFTVEVQFNEQFF
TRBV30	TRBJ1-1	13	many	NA	TGTGCCTGGAGTGTACCAGGGTTGACTGAAGCTTTCTTT	CAWSVPGLTEAFF
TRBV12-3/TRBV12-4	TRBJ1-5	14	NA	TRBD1	TGTGCCAGCAGCTCGGACAGGGCGGTCATGACCCAGCATTTT	CASSSDRAVMTQHF
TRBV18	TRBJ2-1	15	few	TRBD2	TGTGCCAGCTCACCACGGCGGGGGGGCTACAATGAGCAGTTCTTC	CASSPRRGGYNEQFF
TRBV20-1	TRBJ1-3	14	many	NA	TGCAGTGCCACACAACAGGGAGCGGGAAACACCATATATTTT	CSATQQGAGNTIYF
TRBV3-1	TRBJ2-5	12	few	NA	TGTGCCAGCAGCCAAGGGTTGGGACCGTCGGACTTC	CASSQGLGPSDF
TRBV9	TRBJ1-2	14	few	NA	TGTGCCAGCAGCCTAGTAGACAGAAAGGATGGCTACACCTTC	CASSLVDRKDGYTF
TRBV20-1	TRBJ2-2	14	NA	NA	TGCAGTGCTACGGACTCGGCGAACACCGGGGAGCTGTTTTTT	CSATDSANTGELFF
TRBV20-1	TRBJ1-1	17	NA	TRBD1	TGCAGTGCCCGGACAGGGTCAGTTAGTCTTACCGGCACTGAAGCTTTCTTT	CSARTGSVSLTGTEAFF
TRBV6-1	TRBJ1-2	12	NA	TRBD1	TGTGCCAGCAGGGCGGGACAGGGGGGCTACACCTTC	CASRAGQGGYTF
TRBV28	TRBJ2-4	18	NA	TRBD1	TGTGCCAGCAGCCGCCGTCCCGGGACAGGGAGGGCCAAAAACATTCAGTACTTC	CASSRRPGTGRAKNIQYF
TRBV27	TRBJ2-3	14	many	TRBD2	TGTGCCAGCAGTCGGGAGGGGGTCACAGATACGCAGTATTTT	CASSREGVTDTQYF
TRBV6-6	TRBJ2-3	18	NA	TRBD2	TGTGCCAGCAGTTACGGTTCAAGCGGGAGGGGGCACACAGATACGCAGTATTTT	CASSYGSSGRGHTDTQYF
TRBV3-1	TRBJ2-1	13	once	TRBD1	TGTGCCAGCAGCCTTCTAGGGACAGGTGAGCAGTTCTTC	CASSLLGTGEQFF
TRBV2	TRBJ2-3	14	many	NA	TGTGCCAGCACAAGTGGGCCGGGTGGAGATACGCAGTATTTT	CASTSGPGGDTQYF
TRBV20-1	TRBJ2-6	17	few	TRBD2	TGCAGTGCTAGAGCGCGGGAGGACCGCTCTGGGGCCAACGTCCTGACTTTC	CSARAREDRSGANVLTF